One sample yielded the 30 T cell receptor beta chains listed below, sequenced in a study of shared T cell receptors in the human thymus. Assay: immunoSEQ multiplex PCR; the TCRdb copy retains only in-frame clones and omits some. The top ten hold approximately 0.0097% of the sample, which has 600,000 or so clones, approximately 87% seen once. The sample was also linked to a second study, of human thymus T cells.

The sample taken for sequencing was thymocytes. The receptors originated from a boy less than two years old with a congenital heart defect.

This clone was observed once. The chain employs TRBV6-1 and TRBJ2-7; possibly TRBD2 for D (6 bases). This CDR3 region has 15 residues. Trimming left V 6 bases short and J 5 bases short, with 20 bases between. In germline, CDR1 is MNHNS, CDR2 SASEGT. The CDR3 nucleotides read TGTGCCAGCAGACGCCCCGGGGGTTCGTGCAACGAGCAGTACTTC. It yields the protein CASRRPGGSCNEQYF.

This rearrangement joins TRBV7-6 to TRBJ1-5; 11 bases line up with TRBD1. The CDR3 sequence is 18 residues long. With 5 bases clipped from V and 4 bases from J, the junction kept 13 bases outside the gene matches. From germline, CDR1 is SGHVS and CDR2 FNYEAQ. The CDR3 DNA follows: TGTGCCAGCAGCACAGTGCCGGGACAGGGGGACCTTAATCAGCCCCAGCATTTT. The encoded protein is CASSTVPGQGDLNQPQHF.

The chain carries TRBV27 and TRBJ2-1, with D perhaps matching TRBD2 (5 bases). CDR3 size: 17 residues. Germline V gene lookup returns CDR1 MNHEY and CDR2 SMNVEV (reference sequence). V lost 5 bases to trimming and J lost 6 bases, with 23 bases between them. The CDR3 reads CASSPLLTRDPGNEQFF. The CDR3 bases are TGTGCCAGCAGTCCCCTCCTAACTAGGGATCCCGGCAATGAGCAGTTCTTC.

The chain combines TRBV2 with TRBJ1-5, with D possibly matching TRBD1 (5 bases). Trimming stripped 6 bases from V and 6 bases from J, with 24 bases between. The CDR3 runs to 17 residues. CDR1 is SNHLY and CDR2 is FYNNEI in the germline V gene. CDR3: CASRYPDSGEESQPQHF. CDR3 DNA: TGTGCCAGCAGATACCCAGACTCGGGGGAAGAGAGTCAGCCCCAGCATTTT.

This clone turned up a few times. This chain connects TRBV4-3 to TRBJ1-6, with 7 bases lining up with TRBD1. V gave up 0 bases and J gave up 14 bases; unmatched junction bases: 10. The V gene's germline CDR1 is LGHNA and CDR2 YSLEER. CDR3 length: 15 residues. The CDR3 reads CASSQDPGQRSTLHF. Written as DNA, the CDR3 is TGCGCCAGCAGCCAAGATCCGGGACAGAGGTCTACCCTCCACTTT.

CDR3 in DNA: TGTGCCAGCGGGAGCTCCTACAATGAGCAGTTCTTC. Protein product: CASGSSYNEQFF. The chain employs TRBV9 and TRBJ2-1; tentatively, D is TRBD2 (5 bases). The V and J ends lost 7 bases and 0 bases respectively, with 5 bases between them. Germline values: CDR1 SGDLS, CDR2 YYNGEE. There are 12 residues in the CDR3.

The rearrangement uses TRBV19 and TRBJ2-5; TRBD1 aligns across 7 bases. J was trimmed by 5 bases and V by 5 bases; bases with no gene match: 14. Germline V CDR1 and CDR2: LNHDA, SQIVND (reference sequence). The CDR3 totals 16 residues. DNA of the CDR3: TGTGCCAGTAGTCTCATCGGACAGGCTGTGGGCGAGACCCAGTACTTC. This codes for CASSLIGQAVGETQYF.

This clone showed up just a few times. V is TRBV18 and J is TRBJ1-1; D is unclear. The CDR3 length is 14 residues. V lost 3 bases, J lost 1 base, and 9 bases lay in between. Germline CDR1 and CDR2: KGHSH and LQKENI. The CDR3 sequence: CASSPGKKNTEAFF. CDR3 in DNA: TGTGCCAGCTCACCGGGCAAAAAGAACACTGAAGCTTTCTTT.

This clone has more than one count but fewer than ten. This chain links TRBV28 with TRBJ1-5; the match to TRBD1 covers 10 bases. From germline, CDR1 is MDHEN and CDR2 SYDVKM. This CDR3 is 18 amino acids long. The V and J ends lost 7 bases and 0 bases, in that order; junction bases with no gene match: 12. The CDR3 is CASNLRQGQGNSNQPQHF. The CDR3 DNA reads TGTGCCAGCAACCTCAGACAGGGACAGGGGAATAGCAATCAGCCCCAGCATTTT.

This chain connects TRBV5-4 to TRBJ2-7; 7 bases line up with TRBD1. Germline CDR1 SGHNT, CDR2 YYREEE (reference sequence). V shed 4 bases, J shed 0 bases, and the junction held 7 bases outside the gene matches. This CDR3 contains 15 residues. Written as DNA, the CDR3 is TGTGCCAGCAGCATGGACAGGCCGAGCTCCTACGAGCAGTACTTC. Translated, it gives CASSMDRPSSYEQYF.

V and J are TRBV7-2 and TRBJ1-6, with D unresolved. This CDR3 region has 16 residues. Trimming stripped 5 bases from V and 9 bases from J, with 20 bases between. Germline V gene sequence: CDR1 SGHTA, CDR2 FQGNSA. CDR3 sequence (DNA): TGTGCCAGCAGCCTTGCAAACGGGTCACGGGGTTCACCCCTCCACTTT. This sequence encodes CASSLANGSRGSPLHF.

The CDR3 sequence is CASSIPTGEQYF. In DNA, the CDR3 is TGTGCCAGTAGTATCCCGACGGGCGAGCAGTACTTC. This chain joins TRBV19 and TRBJ2-7; D is ambiguous. Germline lookup yields CDR1 LNHDA and CDR2 SQIVND (reference sequence). The CDR3 runs to 12 residues. V was pared by 3 bases and J by 6 bases, with 9 bases between. The full variable domain, with the rest looked up from reference TRBV19 and TRBJ2-7, is DGGITQSPKYLFRKEGQNVTLSCEQNLNHDAMYWYRQDPGQGLRLIYYSQIVNDFQKGDIAEGYSVSREKKESFPLTVTSAQKNPTAFYLCASSIPTGEQYFGPGTRLTVT.

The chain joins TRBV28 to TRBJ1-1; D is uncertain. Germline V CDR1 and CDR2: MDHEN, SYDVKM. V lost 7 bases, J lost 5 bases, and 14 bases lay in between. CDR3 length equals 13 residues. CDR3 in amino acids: CASIPSPGTEAFF. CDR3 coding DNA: TGTGCCAGCATCCCGTCCCCGGGGACTGAAGCTTTCTTT.

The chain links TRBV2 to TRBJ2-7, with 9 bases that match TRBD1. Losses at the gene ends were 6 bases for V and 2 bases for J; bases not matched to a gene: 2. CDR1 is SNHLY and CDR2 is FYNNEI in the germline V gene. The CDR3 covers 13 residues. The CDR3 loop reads CASRGTGTYEQYF. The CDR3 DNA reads TGTGCCAGCAGGGGGACAGGGACCTACGAGCAGTACTTC.

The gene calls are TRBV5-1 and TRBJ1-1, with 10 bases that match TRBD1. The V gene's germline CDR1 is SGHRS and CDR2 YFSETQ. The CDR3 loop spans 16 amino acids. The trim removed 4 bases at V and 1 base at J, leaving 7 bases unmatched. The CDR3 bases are TGCGCCAGCAGCGCGGTTTGGGACAGGGGGAACACTGAAGCTTTCTTT. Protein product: CASSAVWDRGNTEAFF.

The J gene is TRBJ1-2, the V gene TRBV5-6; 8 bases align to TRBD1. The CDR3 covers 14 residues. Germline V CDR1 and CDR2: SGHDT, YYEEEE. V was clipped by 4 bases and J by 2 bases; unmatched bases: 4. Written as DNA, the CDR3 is TGTGCCAGCAGCCCAACAGGGGGAAACTATGGCTACACCTTC. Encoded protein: CASSPTGGNYGYTF.

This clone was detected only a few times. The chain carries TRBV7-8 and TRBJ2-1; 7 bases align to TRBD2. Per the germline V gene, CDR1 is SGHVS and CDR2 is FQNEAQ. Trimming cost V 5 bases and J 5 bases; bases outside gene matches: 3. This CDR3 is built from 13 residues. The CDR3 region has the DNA TGTGCCAGCAGCAGGGACTATAACAATGAGCAGTTCTTC. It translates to CASSRDYNNEQFF.

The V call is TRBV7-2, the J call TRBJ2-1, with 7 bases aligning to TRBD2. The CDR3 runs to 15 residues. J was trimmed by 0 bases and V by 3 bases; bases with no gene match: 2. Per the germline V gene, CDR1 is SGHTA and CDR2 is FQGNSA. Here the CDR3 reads CASSFSSGSYNEQFF. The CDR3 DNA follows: TGTGCCAGCAGCTTTTCTAGCGGCTCCTACAATGAGCAGTTCTTC.

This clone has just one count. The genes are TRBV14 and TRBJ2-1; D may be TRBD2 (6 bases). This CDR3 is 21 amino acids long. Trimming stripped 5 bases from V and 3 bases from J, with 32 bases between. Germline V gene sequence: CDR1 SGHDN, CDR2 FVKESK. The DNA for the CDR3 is TGTGCCAGCAGCGAGGACGGTTGGGGTAGCGGCTCACCCATACGCTACAATGAGCAGTTCTTC. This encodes CASSEDGWGSGSPIRYNEQFF.

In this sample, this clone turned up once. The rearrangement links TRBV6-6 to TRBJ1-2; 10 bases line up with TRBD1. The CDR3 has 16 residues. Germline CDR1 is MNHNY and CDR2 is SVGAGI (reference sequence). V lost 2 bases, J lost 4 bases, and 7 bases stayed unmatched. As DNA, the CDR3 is TGTGCCAGCAGTTACCCCTGGGACAGGGGTATCTATGGCTACACCTTC. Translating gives CASSYPWDRGIYGYTF.

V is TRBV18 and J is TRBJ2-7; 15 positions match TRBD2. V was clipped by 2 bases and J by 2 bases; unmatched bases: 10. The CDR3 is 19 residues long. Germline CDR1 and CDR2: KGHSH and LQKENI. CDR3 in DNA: TGTGCCAGCTCACCAAGGACTAGCGGGGGGGGTCCGATACCCTACGAGCAGTACTTC. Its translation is CASSPRTSGGGPIPYEQYF.

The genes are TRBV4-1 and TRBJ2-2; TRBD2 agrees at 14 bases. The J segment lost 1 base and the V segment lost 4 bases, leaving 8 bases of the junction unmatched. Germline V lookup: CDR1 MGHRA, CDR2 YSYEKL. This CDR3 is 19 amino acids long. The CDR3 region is CASSPKVGLAGENTGELFF. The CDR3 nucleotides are TGCGCCAGCAGCCCAAAGGTGGGACTAGCGGGGGAGAACACCGGGGAGCTGTTTTTT.

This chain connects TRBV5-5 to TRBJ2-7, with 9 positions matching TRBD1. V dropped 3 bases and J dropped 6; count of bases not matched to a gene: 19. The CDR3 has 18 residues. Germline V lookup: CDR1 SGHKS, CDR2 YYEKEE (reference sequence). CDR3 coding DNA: TGTGCCAGCAGCTGGGGACAGGGAACGGACGTGGGACATACCGAGCAGTACTTC. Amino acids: CASSWGQGTDVGHTEQYF.

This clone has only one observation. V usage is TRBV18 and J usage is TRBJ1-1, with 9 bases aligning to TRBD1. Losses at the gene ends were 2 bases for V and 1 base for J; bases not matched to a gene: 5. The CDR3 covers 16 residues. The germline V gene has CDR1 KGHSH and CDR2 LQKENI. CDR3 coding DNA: TGTGCCAGCTCACCATGGGACAGGGAGACGAACACTGAAGCTTTCTTT. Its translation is CASSPWDRETNTEAFF.

The CDR3 DNA is TGTGCCATCAGTCAGACAGGGGAACCAGCGAACATCAACACTGAAGCTTTCTTT. This translates into CAISQTGEPANINTEAFF. The chain recombines TRBV10-3 with TRBJ1-1; 8 bases fit TRBD1. V lost 5 bases and J lost 2; bases outside the gene matches: 16. Germline V gene lookup returns CDR1 ENHRY and CDR2 SYGVKD. The CDR3 totals 18 residues.

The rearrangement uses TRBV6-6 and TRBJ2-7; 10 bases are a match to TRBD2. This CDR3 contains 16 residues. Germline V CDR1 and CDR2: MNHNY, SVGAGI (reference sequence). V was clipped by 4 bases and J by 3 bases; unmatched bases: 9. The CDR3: CASSSIKREGLYEQYF. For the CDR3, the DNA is TGTGCCAGCAGTTCGATCAAGCGGGAGGGCCTCTACGAGCAGTACTTC.

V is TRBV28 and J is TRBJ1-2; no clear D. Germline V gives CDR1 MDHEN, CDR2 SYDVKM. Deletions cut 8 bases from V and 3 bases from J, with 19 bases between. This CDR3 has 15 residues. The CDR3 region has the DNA TGTGCCAGCCGGACCAAACCGGGGTTCGACTATGGCTACACCTTC. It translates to CASRTKPGFDYGYTF.

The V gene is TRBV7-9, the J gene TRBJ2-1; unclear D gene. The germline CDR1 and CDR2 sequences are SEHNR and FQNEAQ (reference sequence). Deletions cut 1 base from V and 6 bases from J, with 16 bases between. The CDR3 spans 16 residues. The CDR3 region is CASSLVPLVVSNEQFF. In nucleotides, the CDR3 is TGTGCCAGCAGCTTAGTCCCCCTAGTCGTATCCAATGAGCAGTTCTTC.

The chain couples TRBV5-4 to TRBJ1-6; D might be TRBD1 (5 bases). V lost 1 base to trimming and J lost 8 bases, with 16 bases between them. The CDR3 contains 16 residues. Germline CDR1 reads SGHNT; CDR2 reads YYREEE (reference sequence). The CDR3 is CASSLKGIPNDSPLHF. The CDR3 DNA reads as TGTGCCAGCAGCTTGAAGGGGATCCCTAATGATTCACCCCTCCACTTT.

The CDR3 spells CASRRRSLAKNIQYF. The CDR3 bases are TGTGCCAGCAGGCGCAGGTCCCTAGCCAAAAACATTCAGTACTTC. The genes are TRBV28 and TRBJ2-4, with no clear D. Germline CDR1 reads MDHEN; CDR2 reads SYDVKM. The V gene lost 6 bases and the J gene lost 0 bases, with 12 bases spanning the gap. CDR3 length: 15 amino acids.